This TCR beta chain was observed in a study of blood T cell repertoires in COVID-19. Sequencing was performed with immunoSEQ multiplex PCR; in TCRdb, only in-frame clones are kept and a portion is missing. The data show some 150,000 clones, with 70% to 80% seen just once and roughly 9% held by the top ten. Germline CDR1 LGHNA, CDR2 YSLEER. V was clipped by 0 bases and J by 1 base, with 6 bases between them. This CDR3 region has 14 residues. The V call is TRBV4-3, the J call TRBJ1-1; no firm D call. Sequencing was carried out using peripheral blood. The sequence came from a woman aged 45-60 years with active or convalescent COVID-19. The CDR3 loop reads CASSQDQQNTEAFF. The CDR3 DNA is TGCGCCAGCAGCCAAGACCAACAGAACACTGAAGCTTTCTTT.